The 12 T cell receptor beta chains in this list originate from one sample, sequenced in a study of shared clonotypes between healthy human individuals. The repertoire was sequenced with immunoSEQ multiplex PCR; TCRdb's copy has only in-frame clones and lacks some. The table lists 2 million to 3 million clones, 93% of them singletons. The sample consisted of naive CD4+ T cells from PBMCs. Subset given: CD45RA+ positively selected. Receptors originate from a man aged 18 to 30 in good health. Some clones in this sample may be carry-over from other donors' samples.

The rearrangement links TRBV11-2 to TRBJ1-5, with 7 nucleotides matching TRBD1. The CDR3 length is 14 residues. Germline values: CDR1 SGHAT, CDR2 FQNNGV. Trimming removed 1 base from V and 8 bases from J; junction bases left unmatched: 5. CDR3 amino acids: CASSLGTGREPQHF. CDR3 DNA: TGTGCCAGCAGCTTAGGGACAGGCAGGGAGCCCCAGCATTTT.

V and J are TRBV7-9 and TRBJ1-2; a weak D match, TRBD1 (5 bases). The CDR3 is 14 amino acids. V lost 3 bases and J lost 6, with 14 bases in between. CDR1 SEHNR and CDR2 FQNEAQ come from the germline V gene (reference sequence). CDR3: CASSLWQGNDGYTF. The CDR3 DNA reads TGTGCCAGCAGCTTGTGGCAGGGAAACGATGGCTACACCTTC.

The J gene is TRBJ1-1, the V gene TRBV30, with D possibly being TRBD1 (5 bases). This CDR3 contains 12 residues. Germline lookup yields CDR1 GTSNPN and CDR2 SVGIG (reference sequence). V was cut by 4 bases and J by 4 bases, with 10 bases left in between. CDR3 in DNA: TGTGCCTGGATGGCGGGGGTCACTGAAGCTTTCTTT. Protein: CAWMAGVTEAFF.

This clone was counted only a few times. J is TRBJ1-5 and V is TRBV2; D remains unclear. The CDR3 consists of 12 residues. Germline V CDR1 and CDR2: SNHLY, FYNNEI. V was shortened by 5 bases and J by 5 bases, with 7 bases between the two germline ends. The CDR3 coding sequence is TGTGCCAGCAGTTTGGCTGATCAGCCCCAGCATTTT. Translation: CASSLADQPQHF.

V is TRBV30 and J is TRBJ2-2, with TRBD2 matching over 10 bases. This CDR3 has 15 residues. Germline CDR1 GTSNPN, CDR2 SVGIG (reference sequence). V gave up 3 bases and J gave up 4 bases; unmatched junction bases: 5. The CDR3 is CAWSGTSGITGELFF. The CDR3 coding sequence is TGTGCCTGGAGCGGCACTAGCGGGATCACCGGGGAGCTGTTTTTT.

As DNA, the CDR3 is TGTGCCACCAGCAGAAACCGGGACTTATCCAATGAGCAGTTCTTC. This gives the protein CATSRNRDLSNEQFF. The V call is TRBV15, the J call TRBJ2-1; possibly TRBD2 for D (6 bases). The CDR3 length is 15 residues. Germline loops: CDR1 LNHNV, CDR2 YYDKDF (reference sequence). V lost 2 bases and J 6 bases, leaving 14 bases between the germline ends.

A remark on this clone: This specimen includes other DNA sequences encoding the same CDR3. The V and J genes are TRBV5-1 and TRBJ1-3; D gene unclear. Germline CDR1 SGHRS, CDR2 YFSETQ. V was pared by 0 bases and J by 4 bases, with 8 bases between. CDR3 length: 14 amino acids. CDR3 DNA: TGCGCCAGCAGCTTGGCTGGGGTAGGAAACACCATATATTTT. This translates into CASSLAGVGNTIYF.

A single count supports this clone. This CDR3 is also generated by other DNA sequences in the sample. This chain joins TRBV28 and TRBJ2-1; TRBD1 might be the D (5 bases). CDR3 size: 13 residues. The germline V gene has CDR1 MDHEN and CDR2 SYDVKM. The V end was cut by 6 bases, the J end by 4 bases, with 10 bases between. The CDR3 DNA is TGTGCCAGCAGCCCCGACAGTTACAATGAGCAGTTCTTC. Amino acid sequence: CASSPDSYNEQFF.

The rearrangement joins TRBV6-6 to TRBJ1-5; 7 bases line up with TRBD1. CDR3 length: 15 residues. Trimming at V came to 7 bases and at J to 3 bases, leaving 9 bases not matched to a gene. Per the germline V gene, CDR1 is MNHNY and CDR2 is SVGAGI (reference sequence). The DNA of the CDR3 is TGTGCCAGCAACATAAGACAGGGTTACAATCAGCCCCAGCATTTT. It yields the protein CASNIRQGYNQPQHF.

The DNA of the CDR3 is TGTGCCAGCAGTGTGGACCCAGGCGGCACTGAAGCTTTCTTT. Its translation: CASSVDPGGTEAFF. J is TRBJ1-1 and V is TRBV6-1; D uncertain. Trimming removed 4 bases at V and 4 bases at J, with 13 bases between. The CDR3 sequence is 14 residues long. Looked up from germline, CDR1 is MNHNS and CDR2 is SASEGT.

The V and J genes are TRBV6-1 and TRBJ1-2; tentative D call: TRBD1 (5 bases). The CDR3 sequence is 13 residues long. Looked up from germline, CDR1 is MNHNS and CDR2 is SASEGT. Trimming stripped 6 bases from V and 4 bases from J, with 12 bases between. The CDR3, as DNA: TGTGCCAGCAGAAGTACGGGACTCTATGGCTACACCTTC. It is translated as CASRSTGLYGYTF.

This chain uses TRBV11-2 with TRBJ2-7; D not certain. This CDR3 comprises 13 residues. Germline CDR1 is SGHAT and CDR2 is FQNNGV. Trimming took 5 bases from V and 7 from J, leaving 15 bases between them. The CDR3 sequence: CASSVSPREEQYF. CDR3 DNA: TGTGCCAGCAGCGTCTCACCCCGTGAAGAGCAGTACTTC.